These T cell receptor beta chains were read from a single sample in a study of T cells in Graves' hyperthyroidism and ophthalmopathy. TCRdb passed the multiplex PCR reads through MiXCR, listing each CDR3 protein once. Counted here are 500,000 or so distinct CDR3 sequences, about 16% occurring once; the ten biggest clones make up approximately 30%. Sequencing was carried out using blood. These receptors all come from a woman younger than 45 with Graves' ophthalmopathy. Both conserved end residues are part of each CDR3. The D gene is left open where the match is weak. Where a row states a size, it is once, few, many or the class of an expanded clone; other rows omit it.

many,TRBV6-1,TRBJ2-7,TRBD2,TGTGCCAGCAGTCCCCGACTAGCGGGAGGTCGGCACGAGCAGTACTTC,CASSPRLAGGRHEQYF
many,TRBV7-2,TRBJ2-5,TRBD2,TGTGCCAGCAGCCAAATTCGACTAGCCAATCAAGAGACCCAGTACTTC,CASSQIRLANQETQYF
.,TRBV14,TRBJ2-2,TRBD1,TGTGCCAGCAGCCAAGGGGCCGCGACAGGGATAATTGATACGAACGGGGAGCTGTTTTTT,CASSQGAATGIIDTNGELFF
many,TRBV4-3,TRBJ2-7,.,TGCGCCAGCAGCCAAGACTCCGAGGGCGCCTACGAGCAGTACTTC,CASSQDSEGAYEQYF
many,TRBV4-1,TRBJ2-3,TRBD2,TGCGCCAGCAGCCCGCGAACGGGACTAGCGGGAGGGCGAGTTGGAGATACGCAGTATTTT,CASSPRTGLAGGRVGDTQYF
many,TRBV11-2,TRBJ1-5,.,TGTGCCAGCAGCGAAAGGGGCGGGGGGTCCCAGCCCCAGCATTTT,CASSERGGGSQPQHF
.,TRBV10-3,TRBJ2-5,.,TGTGCCATCAGCATAGACTCCCGGACCCAGTACTTC,CAISIDSRTQYF
.,TRBV7-9,TRBJ2-7,TRBD2,TGTGCCAGCAGCTTAGGCGGGACTAGCGGAGCCTACGAGCAGTACTTC,CASSLGGTSGAYEQYF
few,TRBV6-6,TRBJ1-5,.,TGTGCCAGCAGTTACTCAAGTTCCGGGGTTCCTCAGCCCCAGCATTTT,CASSYSSSGVPQPQHF
few,TRBV10-1,TRBJ1-1,.,TGCGCCAGCAGTGACCAGGGAAACACTGAAGCTTTCTTT,CASSDQGNTEAFF
many,TRBV28,TRBJ1-5,.,TGTGCCAGCATGGGGACACTTGGGCGCCAGCATTTT,CASMGTLGRQHF
.,TRBV5-8,TRBJ1-5,.,TGTGCCAGCAGCTTGTTGGAACAGCCCCAGCATTTT,CASSLLEQPQHF
.,TRBV27,TRBJ2-7,.,TGTGCCAGCAGTTTCTTAGGCTACGAGCAGTACTTC,CASSFLGYEQYF
many,TRBV20-1,TRBJ2-5,.,TGCAGTGCTAATGAAAGGGGCCTCCAAGAGACCCAGTACTTC,CSANERGLQETQYF
few,TRBV19,TRBJ2-3,TRBD2,TGTGCCAGTAAAAACAGCGGGAGGATTGAAGATACGCAGTATTTT,CASKNSGRIEDTQYF
.,TRBV19,TRBJ2-7,TRBD2,TGTGCCAGTAGTAACGGGACTAGCGGGAGGGCGACAATCTACGAGCAGTACTTC,CASSNGTSGRATIYEQYF
many,TRBV27,TRBJ2-5,.,TGTGCCAGCAGTTCTGACAGACCGTACCAAGAAACCCAGTACTTC,CASSSDRPYQETQYF
many,TRBV11-2,TRBJ1-6,.,TGTGCCAGCAGCTTAGATCCCCTGGGGTACTCACCCCTCCACTTT,CASSLDPLGYSPLHF
.,TRBV7-3,TRBJ2-3,TRBD1,TGTGCCAGCAGCTTATCCTCAGGGGGCCGTCGGAATGCAGATACGCAGTATTTT,CASSLSSGGRRNADTQYF
.,TRBV4-3,TRBJ2-7,.,TGCGCCAGCAGCCCGGGAAGGGGGGCCTACGAGCAGTACTTC,CASSPGRGAYEQYF
many,TRBV28,TRBJ2-1,TRBD2,TGTGCCAGCAGCGGACTAGCGGGAGTTCGGCAGCGCGTCGATGAGCAGTTCTTC,CASSGLAGVRQRVDEQFF
many,TRBV20-1,TRBJ1-2,.,TGCAGTGCTATACATACAGGTTCCCACTATGGCTACACCTTC,CSAIHTGSHYGYTF
.,TRBV29-1,TRBJ2-1,.,TGCAGCGTTACCCGTTCGGACTACAATGAGCAGTTCTTC,CSVTRSDYNEQFF
few,TRBV9,TRBJ1-5,TRBD1,TGTGCCAGCAGCCCTCGACAGGGTACGGGAGAGCCCCAGCATTTT,CASSPRQGTGEPQHF
.,TRBV7-3,TRBJ2-2,TRBD1,TGTGCCAGCAGCAGCGGACAGGGGGTCGGGGAGCTGTTTTTT,CASSSGQGVGELFF
many,TRBV7-2,TRBJ2-7,TRBD2,TGTGCCAGCAGCTCCGGGACTAGCGGGCTCTACGAGCAGTACTTC,CASSSGTSGLYEQYF
.,TRBV10-3,TRBJ1-4,.,TGTGCCATCAGGGACGGACAGAATAATGAAAAACTGTTTTTT,CAIRDGQNNEKLFF
.,TRBV6-1,TRBJ2-7,.,TGTGCCAGCAGGACGGACGGAGGGGGCTACGAGCAGTACTTC,CASRTDGGGYEQYF
.,TRBV5-1,TRBJ1-2,.,TGCGCCAGCAGCCCCACCCCCGGGAACTATGGCTACACCTTC,CASSPTPGNYGYTF
few,TRBV20-1,TRBJ1-5,.,TGCAGTGCTAGAGAAAGGGCCCCATATAGCAATCAGCCCCAGCATTTT,CSARERAPYSNQPQHF
.,TRBV29-1,TRBJ1-4,.,TGCAGCGTTGGCAGTAATGAAAAACTGTTTTTT,CSVGSNEKLFF
many,TRBV5-8,TRBJ2-1,.,TGTGCCAGCAGCTTCGCTACCTCCTACAATGAGCAGTTCTTC,CASSFATSYNEQFF
many,TRBV6-1,TRBJ1-1,.,TGTGCCAGCAGTTACCGAAGGGGGAATACTGAAGCTTTCTTT,CASSYRRGNTEAFF
many,TRBV6-2/TRBV6-3,TRBJ2-1,.,TGTGCCAGCAGTTACTCAATAGCGGTATCCTACAATGAGCAGTTCTTC,CASSYSIAVSYNEQFF